A selection of T cell receptor beta chains follows, all from one sample in a study of T-cell reconstitution after alpha-beta-depleted transplantation in children. MiXCR, applied by TCRdb to the PCR reads, yields one record per CDR3 protein. The sample lists 440,000 or so distinct CDR3 sequences; approximately 41% were seen once. This sample comprised PBMCs, obtained before TCRalphabeta/CD19-depleted stem cell transplant. The receptors here all came from a girl aged 2-10 years with aplastic anemia, due to receive a stem cell transplant. Both conserved end residues are part of each CDR3. A D gene is named only where the DNA matches it firmly. Clone size is shown for a subset of rows, as once, few, many or a class of expanded clone.

clone_size d_call j_call v_call cdr3_aa cdr3_nt
- TRBD1 TRBJ2-1 TRBV10-3 CANGQGSDEQFF TGTGCCAACGGACAGGGTTCGGATGAGCAGTTCTTC
- - TRBJ2-7 TRBV7-2 CASSFKSLAGREQYF TGTGCCAGCAGCTTCAAGAGCCTTGCGGGACGCGAGCAGTACTTC
few - TRBJ2-3 TRBV28 CASSQAADDTQYF TGTGCCAGCAGCCAGGCTGCCGATGATACGCAGTATTTT
many - TRBJ2-7 TRBV12-3/TRBV12-4 CASSYRNEQYF TGTGCCAGCAGTTATCGAAACGAGCAGTACTTC
few - TRBJ2-7 TRBV20-1 CSARVGRGDSYEQYF TGCAGTGCTAGAGTGGGGAGGGGGGACAGCTACGAGCAGTACTTC
few - TRBJ2-4 TRBV29-1 CSVERLTVLAKNIQYF TGCAGCGTCGAACGGTTGACAGTTCTAGCCAAAAACATTCAGTACTTC
few TRBD1 TRBJ2-1 TRBV4-2 CASSLDDRGYNEQFF TGTGCCAGCAGCTTAGATGACAGGGGATACAATGAGCAGTTCTTC
- - TRBJ1-2 TRBV20-1 CSARGRDYGYTF TGCAGTGCCCGGGGGAGGGACTATGGCTACACCTTC
- TRBD2 TRBJ2-1 TRBV7-6 CASSHAGDRSYNEQFF TGTGCCAGCAGCCACGCGGGGGATCGCTCCTACAATGAGCAGTTCTTC
- - TRBJ2-7 TRBV4-1 CASSQDVSASSYEQYF TGCGCCAGCAGCCAAGATGTCAGCGCGAGCTCCTACGAGCAGTACTTC
- TRBD2 TRBJ2-3 TRBV28 CASSSSGDYPSDTQYF TGTGCCAGCAGTTCCTCCGGGGACTATCCTTCAGATACGCAGTATTTT
- - TRBJ2-2 TRBV10-2 CASSENPGIDKWYTGELFF TGCGCCAGCAGTGAAAATCCAGGGATCGATAAGTGGTACACCGGGGAGCTGTTTTTT
few - TRBJ2-7 TRBV7-3 CASSLLTDEPYEQYF TGTGCCAGCAGCCTACTGACGGACGAGCCCTACGAGCAGTACTTC
- TRBD1 TRBJ2-7 TRBV7-6 CASSLTIGTGQPYEQYF TGTGCCAGCAGCTTAACGATTGGGACAGGGCAACCCTACGAGCAGTACTTC
- - TRBJ2-3 TRBV12-3/TRBV12-4 CASSLNGRSTDTQYF TGTGCCAGCAGTTTAAACGGTCGGAGCACAGATACGCAGTATTTT
- TRBD2 TRBJ2-3 TRBV18 CASSPQGLANTDTQYF TGTGCCAGCTCACCGCAGGGACTAGCGAACACAGATACGCAGTATTTT
few TRBD2 TRBJ2-7 TRBV5-6 CASSFLAGSSYEQYF TGTGCCAGCAGCTTCCTAGCGGGTAGCTCCTACGAGCAGTACTTC
few TRBD2 TRBJ2-1 TRBV25-1 CASSALGRTSDYNEQFF TGTGCCAGCAGTGCCCTCGGGAGGACTAGCGACTACAATGAGCAGTTCTTC
few TRBD1 TRBJ2-5 TRBV10-3 CAISPGQGGETQYF TGTGCCATCAGCCCGGGACAGGGAGGAGAGACCCAGTACTTC
- TRBD2 TRBJ2-1 TRBV15 CATSRDFKLAGEFYNEQFF TGTGCCACCAGCAGAGATTTTAAACTAGCGGGAGAGTTCTACAATGAGCAGTTCTTC
- - TRBJ1-1 TRBV14 CASSQTRGGTEAFF TGTGCCAGCAGCCAAACCAGGGGAGGCACTGAAGCTTTCTTT
- - TRBJ1-2 TRBV20-1 CSAGGDYTF TGCAGTGCCGGGGGGGACTACACCTTC
many - TRBJ1-5 TRBV20-1 CSARGMQGNQPQHF TGCAGTGCTAGAGGGATGCAGGGCAATCAGCCCCAGCATTTT
- - TRBJ1-5 TRBV20-1 CSASVVRLGADNQPQHF TGCAGTGCTAGCGTCGTAAGACTGGGGGCTGACAATCAGCCCCAGCATTTT
- - TRBJ2-3 TRBV20-1 CSASGSPTDTQYF TGCAGTGCTAGCGGGAGCCCCACAGATACGCAGTATTTT
few - TRBJ1-6 TRBV20-1 CSDAADRGNSPLHF TGCAGTGACGCCGCCGATCGCGGGAATTCACCCCTCCACTTT
- - TRBJ2-6 TRBV28 CASSWRKDPNVLTF TGTGCCAGCAGTTGGAGGAAAGACCCCAACGTCCTGACTTTC
- - TRBJ1-3 TRBV6-1 CASHGALSGNTIYF TGTGCCAGTCACGGGGCACTTTCTGGAAACACCATATATTTT
- - TRBJ1-6 TRBV15 CATSRDPAQLTDSPLHF TGTGCCACCAGCAGAGATCCGGCGCAGCTTACGGATTCACCCCTCCACTTT
- TRBD2 TRBJ2-7 TRBV20-1 CSARSREGWHEQYF TGCAGTGCTAGATCTCGGGAGGGGTGGCACGAGCAGTACTTC
- TRBD1 TRBJ1-5 TRBV30 CAWRPDRNNQPQHF TGTGCCTGGAGGCCGGACAGGAACAATCAGCCCCAGCATTTT